These 8 T cell receptor beta chains were all obtained from the same sample, sequenced in a study of T cells of healthy individuals. TCRdb reprocessed the 5' RACE reads with MiXCR, giving one entry per CDR3 protein. The sample records 55,000 to 65,000 distinct CDR3 sequences, under 20% being singletons. These receptors were collected from a human donor in good health.

This clonotype was seen only a few times. The rearrangement uses TRBV6-5 and TRBJ2-7; no definite D call. The CDR3 has 13 amino acids. The V gene's germline CDR1 is MNHEY and CDR2 SVGAGI. Trimming took off 0 bases at V and 6 bases at J, with 9 bases between the two ends. The CDR3 protein is CASSYSRITEQYF. The CDR3 DNA is TGTGCCAGCAGTTACTCGAGAATCACCGAGCAGTACTTC.

The CDR3 DNA is TGTGCCAGCAGGACAAGCGGGGGTTACGAGCAGTACTTC. Translating gives CASRTSGGYEQYF. The V and J genes are TRBV7-8 and TRBJ2-7; 8 bases map to TRBD2. CDR3 length: 13 amino acids. Losses at the gene ends were 6 bases for V and 4 bases for J; bases not matched to a gene: 5. Germline CDR1 reads SGHVS; CDR2 reads FQNEAQ.

This clonotype was recorded at least ten times. The chain employs TRBV6-1 and TRBJ2-7, with 7 positions matching TRBD2. The CDR3 consists of 15 residues. With 2 bases clipped from V and 6 bases from J, the junction kept 10 bases outside the gene matches. Per the germline V gene, CDR1 is MNHNS and CDR2 is SASEGT. CDR3 residues: CASSETLAGSIEQYF. The CDR3 nucleotides read TGTGCCAGCAGTGAAACGTTAGCGGGTAGTATCGAGCAGTACTTC.

As regards this clonotype: This sequence may be a read error, since a much larger clone differs from it by one base. V usage is TRBV20-1 and J usage is TRBJ2-2, with 7 positions matching TRBD2. The V gene's germline CDR1 is DFQATT and CDR2 SNEGSKA (reference sequence). This CDR3 is built from 16 residues. CDR3 loop: CSARAPGLTNTGDLFF. DNA for the CDR3: TGCAGTGCCAGGGCCCCGGGACTAACGAACACCGGGGATCTGTTTTTT.

This clonotype has just a few counts. The chain employs TRBV4-1 and TRBJ2-3; D remains ambiguous. V was clipped by 1 base and J by 4 bases, with 9 bases between them. This CDR3 is 14 amino acids long. Per germline, CDR1 MGHRA and CDR2 YSYEKL. Written as DNA, the CDR3 is TGCGCCAGCAGCCAAGTTAACTCCCCAGATACGCAGTATTTT. Its translation: CASSQVNSPDTQYF.

Ten or more counts support this clonotype. This chain links TRBV9 with TRBJ2-2; D not resolved. V was pared by 0 bases and J by 6 bases, with 12 bases between. CDR1 is SGDLS and CDR2 is YYNGEE in the germline V gene. There are 15 residues in the CDR3. This chain's CDR3 is CASSVDMGSAGELFF. CDR3 nucleotides: TGTGCCAGCAGCGTAGATATGGGTTCGGCCGGGGAGCTGTTTTTT.

This clonotype has at least ten counts. The rearrangement links TRBV28 to TRBJ1-5, with TRBD1 identical over 7 bases. V dropped 3 bases and J dropped 0; count of bases not matched to a gene: 5. The CDR3 contains 16 residues. CDR1 MDHEN and CDR2 SYDVKM come from the germline V gene. The CDR3 is CASSFGTDPSNQPQHF. The CDR3 DNA reads as TGTGCCAGCAGTTTCGGGACAGACCCTAGCAATCAGCCCCAGCATTTT.

The V and J genes are TRBV2 and TRBJ1-1, with 10 positions matching TRBD1. This CDR3 spans 15 amino acids. Unmatched junction bases numbered 9, after V lost 7 bases and J lost 4 bases. The germline V gene has CDR1 SNHLY and CDR2 FYNNEI. CDR3 in amino acids: CASTLTGGDGTEAFF. The CDR3 DNA is TGTGCCAGCACCCTGACAGGGGGCGATGGCACTGAAGCTTTCTTT.